These 10 T cell receptor beta chains were all obtained from the same sample, sequenced in a study of identical twins. Each CDR3 protein gets one entry after TCRdb re-called the 5' RACE reads with MiXCR. The profile shows about 570,000 distinct CDR3 sequences, over 8.5% of them singletons. The same specimen was also included in a second study, on yellow fever vaccine responses in identical twins.

The sequenced material came from PBMCs. Receptor source: a woman younger than 30 in good health.

The J gene is TRBJ1-2, the V gene TRBV12-3 or TRBV12-4; D remains unclear. This CDR3 comprises 11 residues. Between the trimmed V and J ends, which lost 6 bases and 14 bases, there was a span of 16 bases. CDR3 residues: CASSLNSAETF. DNA of the CDR3: TGTGCCAGCAGCCTCAACTCGGCGGAGACCTTC.

This clonotype has just a few counts. CDR3 DNA: TGTGCCTGGTCTCAGGACAATGAGCAGTTCTTC. Translating gives CAWSQDNEQFF. This sequence joins TRBV30 and TRBJ2-1; the D is unclear. In germline, CDR1 is GTSNPN, CDR2 SVGIG (reference sequence). The CDR3 runs 11 residues. V was cut by 5 bases and J by 5 bases, with 7 bases left in between.

This clonotype was observed a few times. The chain combines TRBV11-2 with TRBJ2-7, with D possibly matching TRBD2 (6 bases). CDR1 is SGHAT, CDR2 FQNNGV, per germline. V was clipped by 2 bases and J by 7 bases, with 15 bases between them. This CDR3 has 14 residues. CDR3 residues: CASSLNWGGDEQYF. The DNA for the CDR3 is TGTGCCAGCAGCTTAAACTGGGGCGGGGATGAGCAGTACTTC.

This clonotype has ten or more counts. The chain carries TRBV10-3 and TRBJ2-3, with TRBD2 as a possible D gene (6 bases). CDR1 is ENHRY and CDR2 is SYGVKD in the germline V gene. V was pared by 7 bases and J by 6 bases, with 14 bases between. The CDR3 extends over 13 amino acids. The CDR3 coding sequence is TGTGCCATCACCCCCACTCGGGGGGATACGCAGTATTTT. It specifies CAITPTRGDTQYF.

This chain connects TRBV14 to TRBJ2-6; either TRBD1 or TRBD2 may fit D (6 bases each). V lost 4 bases to trimming and J lost 2 bases, with 12 bases between them. This CDR3 region has 16 residues. Germline loops: CDR1 SGHDN, CDR2 FVKESK. CDR3 sequence (DNA): TGTGCCAGCAGCCCGAGGGGGGTCCCTGGGGCCAACGTCCTGACTTTC. Residues: CASSPRGVPGANVLTF.

This clonotype came up many times. This sequence joins TRBV2 and TRBJ1-1, with 9 bases that match TRBD1. The CDR3 has 14 amino acids. Germline V CDR1 and CDR2: SNHLY, FYNNEI. Trimming cost V 6 bases and J 4 bases; bases outside gene matches: 6. The CDR3 DNA reads as TGTGCCAGCAGGGAACAGGGGGCTCCCACTGAAGCTTTCTTT. This codes for CASREQGAPTEAFF.

In its sample, this clonotype was seen many times. This chain joins TRBV7-9 and TRBJ1-5, with 7 bases lining up with TRBD1. The CDR3 runs 17 residues. Trimming at V came to 0 bases and at J to 3 bases, leaving 8 bases not matched to a gene. CDR1 is SEHNR, CDR2 FQNEAQ, per germline (reference sequence). CDR3 nucleotide sequence: TGTGCCAGCAGCTTAGCAGGGGGCCGGGTTTCCAATCAGCCCCAGCATTTT. As protein: CASSLAGGRVSNQPQHF.

This clonotype was counted at least ten times. The genes are TRBV15 and TRBJ2-5; D is possibly TRBD1 (5 bases). Per the germline V gene, CDR1 is LNHNV and CDR2 is YYDKDF (reference sequence). Trimming pared 1 base from V and 6 bases from J, leaving 6 bases between. The CDR3 is made up of 12 amino acids. CDR3 DNA: TGTGCCACCAGCAGAGCAGGGAAGACCCAGTACTTC. This codes for CATSRAGKTQYF.

CDR3 in amino acids: CASRPFSGRALNEQADNEQYF. The DNA for the CDR3 is TGTGCCAGCAGGCCTTTCAGCGGGAGGGCCTTAAACGAGCAGGCCGACAACGAGCAGTACTTC. The gene calls are TRBV6-2 or TRBV6-3 and TRBJ2-7, with TRBD2 identical over 10 bases. Trimming removed 6 bases from V and 5 bases from J; junction bases left unmatched: 28. Germline V CDR1 and CDR2: MNHEY, SVGEGT. The CDR3 totals 21 residues.

The table lists this clonotype with many counts. The CDR3 here is CASNKRVAFSGNTIYF. The DNA of the CDR3 is TGTGCCAGCAACAAGAGGGTTGCCTTCTCTGGAAACACCATATATTTT. The chain links TRBV28 to TRBJ1-3; D gene uncertain. V shed 7 bases and J shed 0 bases, with 16 bases lying between them. The CDR3 totals 16 residues. Looked up from germline, CDR1 is MDHEN and CDR2 is SYDVKM.